This T cell receptor (beta chain) was retrieved from a study of cytomegalovirus exposure and HLA in healthy donors. Whole-study context: The 90 to 150 validation repertoires matched the roughly 630 first-cohort repertoires in platform, a later analysis reported. Study results and limitations: Researchers reported that a few CMV-associated chains were confirmed in vitro as CMV antigen-specific. Associated with cytomegalovirus, according to the listing, were 164 TCR beta chains.

Turning to this clone: The antigen is unknown.

J was trimmed by 6 bases and V by 1 base; bases with no gene match: 4. The CDR3 extends over 14 amino acids. CDR1 and CDR2 from the germline V gene are MDHEN and SYDVKM. The donors were part of the 120-subject validation cohort, which stood apart from the roughly 670-subject first cohort. Here immunoSEQ multiplex PCR was the method, and the copy in TCRdb shows in-frame clones only, minus some. The sample records about 65,000 clones, just over 90% being singletons. The gene calls are TRBV28 and TRBJ1-1, with 8 bases fitting TRBD1. Sequenced sample: PBMCs. This TCR was recovered from a woman younger than 35 in good health and CMV-seronegative. This CDR3 is CASSLSGGASEAFF. In nucleotides, the CDR3 is TGTGCCAGCAGTTTATCAGGGGGCGCGTCTGAAGCTTTCTTT. Drawing the rest from reference TRBV28 and TRBJ1-1, the complete variable domain is DVKVTQSSRYLVKRTGEKVFLECVQDMDHENMFWYRQDPGLGLRLIYFSYDVKMKEKGDIPEGYSVSREKKERFSLILESASTNQTSMYLCASSLSGGASEAFFGQGTRLTVV.